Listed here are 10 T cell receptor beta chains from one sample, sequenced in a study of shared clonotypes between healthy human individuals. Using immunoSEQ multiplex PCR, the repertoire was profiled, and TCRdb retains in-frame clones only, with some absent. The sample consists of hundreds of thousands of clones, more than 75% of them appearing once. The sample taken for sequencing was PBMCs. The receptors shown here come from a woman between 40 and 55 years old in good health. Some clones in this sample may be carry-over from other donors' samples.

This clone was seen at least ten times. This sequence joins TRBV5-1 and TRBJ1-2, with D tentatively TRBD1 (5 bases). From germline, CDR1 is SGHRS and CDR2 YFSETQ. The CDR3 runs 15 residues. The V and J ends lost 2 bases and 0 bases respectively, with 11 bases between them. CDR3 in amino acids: CASSFNRSANYGYTF. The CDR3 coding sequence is TGCGCCAGCAGCTTTAACAGGTCTGCTAACTATGGCTACACCTTC. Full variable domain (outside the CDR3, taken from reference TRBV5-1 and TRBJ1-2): KAGVTQTPRYLIKTRGQQVTLSCSPISGHRSVSWYQQTPGQGLQFLFEYFSETQRNKGNFPGRFSGRQFSNSRSEMNVSTLELGDSALYLCASSFNRSANYGYTFGSGTRLTVV.

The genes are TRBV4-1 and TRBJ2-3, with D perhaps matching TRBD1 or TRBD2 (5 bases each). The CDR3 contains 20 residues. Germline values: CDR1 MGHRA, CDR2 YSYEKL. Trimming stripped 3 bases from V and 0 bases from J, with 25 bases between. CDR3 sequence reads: CASSHAGIYAGPFSTDTQYF. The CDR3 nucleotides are TGCGCCAGCAGCCATGCAGGGATTTACGCGGGTCCCTTTAGCACAGATACGCAGTATTTT.

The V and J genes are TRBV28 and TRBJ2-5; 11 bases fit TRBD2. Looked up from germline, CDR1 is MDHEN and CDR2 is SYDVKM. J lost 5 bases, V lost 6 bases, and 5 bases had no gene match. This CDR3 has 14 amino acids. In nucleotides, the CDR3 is TGTGCCAGCAGGCCTGGACTAGCGGGCGAGACCCAGTACTTC. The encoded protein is CASRPGLAGETQYF.

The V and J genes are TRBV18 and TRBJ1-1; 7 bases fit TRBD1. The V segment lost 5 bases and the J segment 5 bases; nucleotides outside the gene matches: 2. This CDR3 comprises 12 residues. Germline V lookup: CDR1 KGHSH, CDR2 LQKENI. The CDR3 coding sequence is TGTGCCAGCTCAGGGGACAGAACTGAAGCTTTCTTT. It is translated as CASSGDRTEAFF. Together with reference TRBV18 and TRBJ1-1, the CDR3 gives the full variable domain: NAGVMQNPRHLVRRRGQEARLRCSPMKGHSHVYWYRQLPEEGLKFMVYLQKENIIDESGMPKERFSAEFPKEGPSILRIQQVVRGDSAAYFCASSGDRTEAFFGQGTRLTVV.

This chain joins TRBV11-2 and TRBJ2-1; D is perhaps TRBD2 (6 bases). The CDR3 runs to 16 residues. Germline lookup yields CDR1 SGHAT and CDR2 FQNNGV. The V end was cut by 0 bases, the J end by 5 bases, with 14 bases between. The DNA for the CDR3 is TGTGCCAGCAGCTTAGATCGGGCGGGACTTCACAATGAGCAGTTCTTC. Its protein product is CASSLDRAGLHNEQFF.

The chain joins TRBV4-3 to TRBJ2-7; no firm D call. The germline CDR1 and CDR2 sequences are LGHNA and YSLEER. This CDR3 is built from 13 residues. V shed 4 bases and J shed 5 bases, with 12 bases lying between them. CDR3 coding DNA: TGCGCCAGCAGCCCTATGTTGCAGGACGAGCAGTACTTC. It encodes CASSPMLQDEQYF.

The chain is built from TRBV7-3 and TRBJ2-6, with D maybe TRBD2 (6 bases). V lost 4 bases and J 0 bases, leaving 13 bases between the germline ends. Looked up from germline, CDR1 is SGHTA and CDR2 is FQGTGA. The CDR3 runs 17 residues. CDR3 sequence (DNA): TGTGCCAGCAGCTCGTCGGGACTCGCCTCTGGGGCCAACGTCCTGACTTTC. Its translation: CASSSSGLASGANVLTF.

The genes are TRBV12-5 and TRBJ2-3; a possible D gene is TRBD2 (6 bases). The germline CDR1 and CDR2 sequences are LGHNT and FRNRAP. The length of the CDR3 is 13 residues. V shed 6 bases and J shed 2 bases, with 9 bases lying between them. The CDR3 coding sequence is TGTGCTAGTGGGGCGGGGCACACAGATACGCAGTATTTT. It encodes CASGAGHTDTQYF. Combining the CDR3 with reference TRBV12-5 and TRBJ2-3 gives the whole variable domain DARVTQTPRHKVTEMGQEVTMRCQPILGHNTVFWYRQTMMQGLELLAYFRNRAPLDDSGMPKDRFSAEMPDATLATLKIQPSEPRDSAVYFCASGAGHTDTQYFGPGTRLTVL.

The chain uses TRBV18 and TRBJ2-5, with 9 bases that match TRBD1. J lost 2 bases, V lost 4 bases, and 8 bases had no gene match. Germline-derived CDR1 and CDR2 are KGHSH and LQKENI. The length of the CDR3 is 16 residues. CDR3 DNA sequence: TGTGCCAGCTCACAACAGGGGGCGCGATATCAAGAGACCCAGTACTTC. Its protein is CASSQQGARYQETQYF.

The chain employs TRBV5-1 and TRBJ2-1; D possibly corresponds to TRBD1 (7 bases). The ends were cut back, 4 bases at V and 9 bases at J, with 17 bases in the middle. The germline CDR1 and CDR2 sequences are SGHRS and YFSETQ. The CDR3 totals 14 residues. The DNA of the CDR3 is TGCGCCAGCAGCCCCATCGGAGGGGACAGTGAGCAGTTCTTC. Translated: CASSPIGGDSEQFF.